Each of the 8 T cell receptor beta chains below was sequenced from the same sample in a study of blood T cell repertoires in COVID-19. Sequencing was performed with immunoSEQ multiplex PCR; in TCRdb, only in-frame clones are kept and a portion is missing. The sample holds a few hundred thousand clones, about 85% seen once. Sequenced input: peripheral blood. These receptors were taken from a woman younger than 30 with acute or convalescent COVID-19.

Only one count was recorded for this clone. V gene TRBV19 combines with J gene TRBJ2-5, with 7 bases identical to TRBD2. Trimming took 4 bases from V and 5 from J; bases not matched to a gene: 4. The CDR3 length is 13 residues. Germline V CDR1 and CDR2: LNHDA, SQIVND (reference sequence). The CDR3 nucleotides read TGTGCCAGTAGTAGCAGCGGGGCGGAGACCCAGTACTTC. As protein: CASSSSGAETQYF.

This clone was found a few times. The chain is built from TRBV9 and TRBJ2-7; the match to TRBD1 covers 7 bases. This CDR3 comprises 15 residues. Germline CDR1 SGDLS, CDR2 YYNGEE. Losses at the gene ends were 0 bases for V and 2 bases for J; bases not matched to a gene: 5. CDR3 nucleotide sequence: TGTGCCAGCAGCGTAGCTCCGACAGGGCCCTACGAGCAGTACTTC. This encodes CASSVAPTGPYEQYF.

V usage is TRBV10-1 and J usage is TRBJ2-7, with D unresolved. The V end lost 0 bases, the J end lost 6 bases, and 12 bases lay between the germline ends. Germline values: CDR1 WNHNN, CDR2 SYGVQD (reference sequence). This CDR3 region has 14 residues. The CDR3, as DNA: TGCGCCAGCAGTGAGTCGAGACTGGGTGGCGAGCAGTACTTC. It yields the protein CASSESRLGGEQYF.

This clone has a single count. V is TRBV5-4 and J is TRBJ2-7; a weak D match, TRBD1 (5 bases). With 0 bases removed from V and 0 bases from J, the gap between germline ends came to 13 bases. The germline gives CDR1 SGHNT, CDR2 YYREEE (reference sequence). This CDR3 has 16 residues. This chain's CDR3 is CASSLGTGPTSYEQYF. The CDR3, as DNA: TGTGCCAGCAGCTTGGGCACAGGTCCGACCTCCTACGAGCAGTACTTC. Filled out from reference TRBV5-4 and TRBJ2-7, the complete variable domain reads ETGVTQSPTHLIKTRGQQVTLRCSSQSGHNTVSWYQQALGQGPQFIFQYYREEENGRGNFPPRFSGLQFPNYSSELNVNALELDDSALYLCASSLGTGPTSYEQYFGPGTRLTVT.

This rearrangement joins TRBV11-2 to TRBJ1-2, with D tentatively TRBD1 (5 bases). The CDR3 consists of 14 residues. V was cut by 1 base and J by 8 bases, with 14 bases left in between. Germline V lookup: CDR1 SGHAT, CDR2 FQNNGV. The CDR3 DNA reads as TGTGCCAGCAGCTTAGGGGGAAGGGGTGAGGGCTACACCTTC. It yields the protein CASSLGGRGEGYTF.

The chain links TRBV19 to TRBJ1-1; tentative D call: TRBD1 (5 bases). This CDR3 region has 13 residues. The V end lost 10 bases, the J end lost 0 bases, and 12 bases lay between the germline ends. Germline values: CDR1 LNHDA, CDR2 SQIVND (reference sequence). CDR3 bases: TGTGCCACGCGGGACGGCATGAACACTGAAGCTTTCTTT. Translated: CATRDGMNTEAFF.

This clone was found once. The chain uses TRBV3-1 (or the pseudogene TRBV3-2) and TRBJ1-4; possibly TRBD1 for D (6 bases). Germline lookup yields CDR1 LGHDT and CDR2 YNNKEL (reference sequence). The CDR3 extends over 20 amino acids. The germline V and J ends were trimmed by 3 bases and 10 bases, with 33 bases remaining between them. The CDR3, as DNA: TGTGCCAGCAGCCATTTCTTCTTCGCAGGGGACGACCCCACCTTCGGAAAACTGTTTTTT. Protein product: CASSHFFFAGDDPTFGKLFF.

V is TRBV5-4 and J is TRBJ2-1; D is uncertain. Germline V CDR1 and CDR2: SGHNT, YYREEE (reference sequence). This CDR3 is built from 15 residues. The V end lost 0 bases, the J end lost 3 bases, and 10 bases lay between the germline ends. The DNA for the CDR3 is TGTGCCAGCAGCTTGGTTGTCGCAGGCTACAATGAGCAGTTCTTC. As protein: CASSLVVAGYNEQFF.